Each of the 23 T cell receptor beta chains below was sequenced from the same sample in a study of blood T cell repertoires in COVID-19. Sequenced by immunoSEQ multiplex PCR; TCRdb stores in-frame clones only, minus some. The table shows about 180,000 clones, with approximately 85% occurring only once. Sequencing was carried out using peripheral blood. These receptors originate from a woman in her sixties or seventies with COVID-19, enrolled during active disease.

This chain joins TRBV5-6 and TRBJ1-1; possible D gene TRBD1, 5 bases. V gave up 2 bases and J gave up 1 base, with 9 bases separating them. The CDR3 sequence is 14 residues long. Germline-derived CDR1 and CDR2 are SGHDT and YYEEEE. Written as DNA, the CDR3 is TGTGCCAGCAGCTTTCGGCAGGGGAACACTGAAGCTTTCTTT. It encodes CASSFRQGNTEAFF.

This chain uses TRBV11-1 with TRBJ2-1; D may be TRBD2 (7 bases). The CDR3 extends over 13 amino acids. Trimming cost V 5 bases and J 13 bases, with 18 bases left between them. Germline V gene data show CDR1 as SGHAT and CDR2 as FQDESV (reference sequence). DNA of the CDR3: TGTGCCAGCAGCCCCCAAGGGGGAGCGGGACAGTTCTTC. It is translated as CASSPQGGAGQFF.

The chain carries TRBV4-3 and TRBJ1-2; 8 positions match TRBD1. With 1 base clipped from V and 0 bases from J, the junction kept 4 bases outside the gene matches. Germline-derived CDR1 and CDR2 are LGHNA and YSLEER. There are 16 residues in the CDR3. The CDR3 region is CASSQGQGAANYGYTF. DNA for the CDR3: TGCGCCAGCAGCCAAGGGCAGGGGGCGGCTAACTATGGCTACACCTTC.

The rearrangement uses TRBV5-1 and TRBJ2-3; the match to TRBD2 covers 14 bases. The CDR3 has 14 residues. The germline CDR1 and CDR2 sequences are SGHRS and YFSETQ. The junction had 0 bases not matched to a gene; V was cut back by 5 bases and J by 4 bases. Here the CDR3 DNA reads TGCGCCAGCAGGGGACTAGCGGGAGCAGATACGCAGTATTTT. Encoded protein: CASRGLAGADTQYF.

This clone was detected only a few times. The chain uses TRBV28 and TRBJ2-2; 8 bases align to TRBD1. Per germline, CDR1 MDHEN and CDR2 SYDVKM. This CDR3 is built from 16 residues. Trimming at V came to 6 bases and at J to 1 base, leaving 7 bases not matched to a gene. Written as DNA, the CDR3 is TGTGCCAGCAGAAAATCCGGGACAGGGAACACCGGGGAGCTGTTTTTT. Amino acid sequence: CASRKSGTGNTGELFF.

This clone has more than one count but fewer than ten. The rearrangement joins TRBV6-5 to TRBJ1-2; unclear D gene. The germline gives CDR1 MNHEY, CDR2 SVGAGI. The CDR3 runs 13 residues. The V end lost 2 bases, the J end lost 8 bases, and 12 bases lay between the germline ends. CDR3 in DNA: TGTGCCAGCAGTTACAAGGCGGGCATAGGCTACACCTTC. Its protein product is CASSYKAGIGYTF.

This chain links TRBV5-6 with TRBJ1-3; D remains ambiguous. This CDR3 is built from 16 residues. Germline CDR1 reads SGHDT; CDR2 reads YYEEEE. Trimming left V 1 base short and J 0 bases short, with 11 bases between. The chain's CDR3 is CASSLSLRSSGNTIYF. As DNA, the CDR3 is TGTGCCAGCAGCTTGTCCCTACGGAGCTCTGGAAACACCATATATTTT.

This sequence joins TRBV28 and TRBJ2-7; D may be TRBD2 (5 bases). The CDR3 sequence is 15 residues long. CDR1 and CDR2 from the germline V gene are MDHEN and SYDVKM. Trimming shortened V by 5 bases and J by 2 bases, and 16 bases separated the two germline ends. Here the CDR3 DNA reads TGTGCCAGCAGTCCCGGGTCGGGGTGGGCCTACGAGCAGTACTTC. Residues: CASSPGSGWAYEQYF.

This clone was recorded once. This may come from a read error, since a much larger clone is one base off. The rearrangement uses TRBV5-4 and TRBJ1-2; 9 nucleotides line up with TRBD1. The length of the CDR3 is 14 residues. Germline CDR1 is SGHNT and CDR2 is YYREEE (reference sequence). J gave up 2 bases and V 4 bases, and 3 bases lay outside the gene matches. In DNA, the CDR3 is TGTGCCAGCAGCCCGGGACAGGGAAACTATGGCTACACCTTC. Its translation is CASSPGQGNYGYTF.

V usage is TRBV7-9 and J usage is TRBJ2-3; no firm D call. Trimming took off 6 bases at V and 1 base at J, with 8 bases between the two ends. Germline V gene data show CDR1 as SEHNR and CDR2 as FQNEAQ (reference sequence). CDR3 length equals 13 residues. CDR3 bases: TGTGCCAGCAGACCCGGAGGCACAGATACGCAGTATTTT. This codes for CASRPGGTDTQYF.

CDR3 loop: CAIAPAIADTQYF. CDR3 sequence (DNA): TGTGCCATCGCTCCAGCGATTGCAGATACGCAGTATTTT. The chain employs TRBV10-3 and TRBJ2-3; D is unclear. This CDR3 is built from 13 residues. V was shortened by 8 bases and J by 4 bases, with 13 bases between the two germline ends. Germline V CDR1 and CDR2: ENHRY, SYGVKD.

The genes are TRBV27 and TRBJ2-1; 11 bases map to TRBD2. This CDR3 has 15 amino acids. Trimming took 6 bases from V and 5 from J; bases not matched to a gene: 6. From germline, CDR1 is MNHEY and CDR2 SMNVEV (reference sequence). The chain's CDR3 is CASSIAGGSNNEQFF. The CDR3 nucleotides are TGTGCCAGCAGCATAGCGGGAGGGAGCAACAATGAGCAGTTCTTC.

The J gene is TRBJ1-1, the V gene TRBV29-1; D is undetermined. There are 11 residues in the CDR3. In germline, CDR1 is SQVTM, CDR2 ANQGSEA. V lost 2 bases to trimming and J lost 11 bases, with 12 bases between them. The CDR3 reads CSVEKGGEAFF. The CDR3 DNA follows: TGCAGCGTTGAAAAAGGTGGGGAGGCTTTCTTT. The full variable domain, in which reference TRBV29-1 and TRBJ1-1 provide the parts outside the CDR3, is SAVISQKPSRDICQRGTSLTIQCQVDSQVTMMFWYRQQPGQSLTLIATANQGSEATYESGFVIDKFPISRPNLTFSTLTVSNMSPEDSSIYLCSVEKGGEAFFGQGTRLTVV.

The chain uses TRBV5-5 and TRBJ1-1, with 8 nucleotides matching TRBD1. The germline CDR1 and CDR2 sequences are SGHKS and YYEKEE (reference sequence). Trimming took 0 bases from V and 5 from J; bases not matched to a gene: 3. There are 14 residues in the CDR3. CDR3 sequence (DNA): TGTGCCAGCAGCTTGGAACAGGGGGGGACTGAAGCTTTCTTT. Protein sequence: CASSLEQGGTEAFF.

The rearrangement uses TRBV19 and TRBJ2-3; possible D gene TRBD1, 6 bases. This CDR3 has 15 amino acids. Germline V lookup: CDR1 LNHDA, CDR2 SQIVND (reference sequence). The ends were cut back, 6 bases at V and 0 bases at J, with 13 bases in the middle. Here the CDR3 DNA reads TGTGCCAGTAGAAGTGACCAGGGGAGCACAGATACGCAGTATTTT. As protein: CASRSDQGSTDTQYF.

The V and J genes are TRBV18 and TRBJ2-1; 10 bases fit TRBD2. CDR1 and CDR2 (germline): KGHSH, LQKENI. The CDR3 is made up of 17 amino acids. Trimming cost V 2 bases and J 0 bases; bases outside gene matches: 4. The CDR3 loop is CASSPSLAGASYNEQFF. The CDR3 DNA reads TGTGCCAGCTCACCATCCCTAGCGGGAGCCTCCTACAATGAGCAGTTCTTC.

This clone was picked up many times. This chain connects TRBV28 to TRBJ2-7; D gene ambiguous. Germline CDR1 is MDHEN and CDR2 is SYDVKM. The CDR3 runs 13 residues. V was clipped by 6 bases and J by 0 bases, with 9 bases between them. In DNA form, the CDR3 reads TGTGCCAGCAGCTCTATCTCCTCCTACGAGCAGTACTTC. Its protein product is CASSSISSYEQYF.

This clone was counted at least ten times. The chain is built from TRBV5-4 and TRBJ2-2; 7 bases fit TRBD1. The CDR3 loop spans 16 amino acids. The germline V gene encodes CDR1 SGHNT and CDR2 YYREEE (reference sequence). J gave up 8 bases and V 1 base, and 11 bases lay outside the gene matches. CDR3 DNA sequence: TGTGCCAGCAGCTTGCCGTACAGGGGCGATCCTGGGGAGCTGTTTTTT. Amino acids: CASSLPYRGDPGELFF.

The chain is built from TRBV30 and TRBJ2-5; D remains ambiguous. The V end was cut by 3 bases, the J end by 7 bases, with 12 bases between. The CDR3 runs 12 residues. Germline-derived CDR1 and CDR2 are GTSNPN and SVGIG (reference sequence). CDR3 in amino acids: CAWSPAAGTQYF. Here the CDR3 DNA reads TGTGCCTGGAGCCCCGCCGCCGGGACCCAGTACTTC.

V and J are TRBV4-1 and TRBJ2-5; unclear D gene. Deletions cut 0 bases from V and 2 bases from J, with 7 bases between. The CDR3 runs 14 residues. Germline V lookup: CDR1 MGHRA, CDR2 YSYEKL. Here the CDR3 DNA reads TGCGCCAGCAGCCAAGATAACCAGCAAGAGACCCAGTACTTC. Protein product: CASSQDNQQETQYF.

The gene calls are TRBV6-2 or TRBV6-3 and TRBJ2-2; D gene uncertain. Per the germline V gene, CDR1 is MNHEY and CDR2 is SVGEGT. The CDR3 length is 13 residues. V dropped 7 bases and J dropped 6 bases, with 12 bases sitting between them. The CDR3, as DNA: TGTGCCAGCACCCCGAGTCGGGCCGGGGAGCTGTTTTTT. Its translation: CASTPSRAGELFF.

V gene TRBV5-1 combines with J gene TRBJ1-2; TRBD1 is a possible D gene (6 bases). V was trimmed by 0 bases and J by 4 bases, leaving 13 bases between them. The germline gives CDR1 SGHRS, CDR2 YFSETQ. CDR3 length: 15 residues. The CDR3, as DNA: TGCGCCAGCAGCTTGGATGGGACATGGATCTATGGCTACACCTTC. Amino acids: CASSLDGTWIYGYTF.

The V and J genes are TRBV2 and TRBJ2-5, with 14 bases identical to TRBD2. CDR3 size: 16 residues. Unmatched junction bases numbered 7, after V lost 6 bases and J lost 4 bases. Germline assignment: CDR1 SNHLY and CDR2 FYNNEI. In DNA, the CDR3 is TGTGCCAGCAGACCCGGGACTAGCGGGAGTGGAGAGACCCAGTACTTC. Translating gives CASRPGTSGSGETQYF.